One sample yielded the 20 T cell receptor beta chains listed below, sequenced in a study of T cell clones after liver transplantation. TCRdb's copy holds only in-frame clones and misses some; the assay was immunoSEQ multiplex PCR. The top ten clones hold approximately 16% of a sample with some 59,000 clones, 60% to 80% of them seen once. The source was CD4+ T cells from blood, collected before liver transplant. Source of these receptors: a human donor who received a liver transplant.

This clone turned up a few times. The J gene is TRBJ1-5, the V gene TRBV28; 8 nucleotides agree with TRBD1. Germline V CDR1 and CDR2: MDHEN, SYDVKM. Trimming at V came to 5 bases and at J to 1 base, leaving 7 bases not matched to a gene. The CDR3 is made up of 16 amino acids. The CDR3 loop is CASSPITGGSNQPQHF. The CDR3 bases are TGTGCCAGCAGTCCAATCACAGGGGGGAGCAATCAGCCCCAGCATTTT.

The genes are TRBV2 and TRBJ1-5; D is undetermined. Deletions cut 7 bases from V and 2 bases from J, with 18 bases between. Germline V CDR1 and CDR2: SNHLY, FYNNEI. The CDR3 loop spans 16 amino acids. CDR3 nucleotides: TGTGCCAGCAACCCTGGGGAGGGAATCGGCAATCAGCCCCAGCATTTT. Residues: CASNPGEGIGNQPQHF.

The CDR3 is CASKVTGSKNIQYF. In DNA, the CDR3 is TGTGCCAGCAAAGTGACAGGGTCCAAAAACATTCAGTACTTC. This chain uses TRBV28 with TRBJ2-4; TRBD1 agrees at 7 bases. The CDR3 is 14 residues long. Germline CDR1 and CDR2: MDHEN and SYDVKM. V gave up 7 bases and J gave up 2 bases; unmatched junction bases: 5. The full variable domain, its missing parts supplied by reference TRBV28 and TRBJ2-4, is DVKVTQSSRYLVKRTGEKVFLECVQDMDHENMFWYRQDPGLGLRLIYFSYDVKMKEKGDIPEGYSVSREKKERFSLILESASTNQTSMYLCASKVTGSKNIQYFGAGTRLSVL.

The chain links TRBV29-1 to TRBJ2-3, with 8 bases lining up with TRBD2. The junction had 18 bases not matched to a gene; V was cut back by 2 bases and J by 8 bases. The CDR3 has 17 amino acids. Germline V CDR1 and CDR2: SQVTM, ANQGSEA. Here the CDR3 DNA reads TGCAGCGTTGAACTCTTCAGAGCGGGGGTTAGGGTGGGTACGCAGTATTTT. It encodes CSVELFRAGVRVGTQYF.

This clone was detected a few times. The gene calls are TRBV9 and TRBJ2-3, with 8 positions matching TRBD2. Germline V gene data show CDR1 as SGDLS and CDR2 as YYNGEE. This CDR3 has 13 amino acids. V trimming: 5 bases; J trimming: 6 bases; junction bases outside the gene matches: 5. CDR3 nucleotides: TGTGCCAGCAGTGGACTAGCTGGGGATACGCAGTATTTT. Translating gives CASSGLAGDTQYF. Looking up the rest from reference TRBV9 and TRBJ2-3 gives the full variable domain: DSGVTQTPKHLITATGQRVTLRCSPRSGDLSVYWYQQSLDQGLQFLIQYYNGEERAKGNILERFSAQQFPDLHSELNLSSLELGDSALYFCASSGLAGDTQYFGPGTRLTVL.

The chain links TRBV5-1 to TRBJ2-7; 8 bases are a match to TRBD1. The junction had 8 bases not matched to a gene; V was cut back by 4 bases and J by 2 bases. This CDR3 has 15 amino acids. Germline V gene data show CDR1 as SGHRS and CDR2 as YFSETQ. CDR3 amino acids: CASSLPTGETYEQYF. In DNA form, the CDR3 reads TGCGCCAGCAGCCTACCGACAGGGGAGACCTACGAGCAGTACTTC.

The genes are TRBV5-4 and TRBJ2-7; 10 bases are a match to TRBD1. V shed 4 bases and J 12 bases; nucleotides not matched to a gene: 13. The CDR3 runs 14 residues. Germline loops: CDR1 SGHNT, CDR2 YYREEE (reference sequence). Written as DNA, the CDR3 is TGTGCCAGCAGCCCCGGGACAGGGGACTTTGGGTGGTACTTC. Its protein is CASSPGTGDFGWYF.

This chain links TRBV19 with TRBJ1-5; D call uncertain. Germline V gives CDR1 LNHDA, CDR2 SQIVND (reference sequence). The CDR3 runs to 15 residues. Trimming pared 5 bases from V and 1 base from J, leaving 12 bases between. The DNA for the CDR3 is TGTGCCAGTAGTTCCAGGACGGGGAGCAATCAGCCCCAGCATTTT. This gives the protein CASSSRTGSNQPQHF.

CDR3 in amino acids: CASSLEQGNSPLHF. The CDR3, as DNA: TGTGCCAGCAGCTTAGAACAGGGGAATTCACCCCTCCACTTT. The rearrangement uses TRBV7-8 and TRBJ1-6; TRBD1 aligns across 7 bases. The CDR3 contains 14 residues. With V trimmed by 1 base and J by 7 bases, 1 base remained unmatched. CDR1 is SGHVS and CDR2 is FQNEAQ in the germline V gene.

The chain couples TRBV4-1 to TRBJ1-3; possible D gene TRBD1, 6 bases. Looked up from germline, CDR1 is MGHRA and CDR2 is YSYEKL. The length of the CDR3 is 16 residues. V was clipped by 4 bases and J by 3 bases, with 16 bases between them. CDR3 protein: CASSPGAAILGNTIYF. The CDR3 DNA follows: TGCGCCAGCAGCCCAGGGGCTGCTATTCTTGGAAACACCATATATTTT.

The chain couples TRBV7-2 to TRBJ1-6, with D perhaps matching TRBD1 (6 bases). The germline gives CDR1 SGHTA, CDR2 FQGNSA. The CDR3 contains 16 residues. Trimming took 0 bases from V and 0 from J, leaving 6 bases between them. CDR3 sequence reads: CASSLAQGSYNSPLHF. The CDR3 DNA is TGTGCCAGCAGCTTAGCACAGGGCTCCTATAATTCACCCCTCCACTTT.

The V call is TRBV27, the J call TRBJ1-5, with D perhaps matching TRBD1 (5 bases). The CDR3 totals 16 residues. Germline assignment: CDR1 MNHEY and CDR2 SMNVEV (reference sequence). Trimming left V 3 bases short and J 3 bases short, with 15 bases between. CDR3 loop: CASSFSREAYNQPQHF. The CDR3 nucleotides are TGTGCCAGCAGTTTCTCCAGGGAGGCTTACAATCAGCCCCAGCATTTT.

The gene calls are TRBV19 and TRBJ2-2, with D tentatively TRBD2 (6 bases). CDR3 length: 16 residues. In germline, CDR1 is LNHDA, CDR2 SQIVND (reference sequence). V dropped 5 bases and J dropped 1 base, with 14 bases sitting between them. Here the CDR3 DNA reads TGTGCCAGTAGTCTAAGGGGAGGCTGGAACACCGGGGAGCTGTTTTTT. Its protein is CASSLRGGWNTGELFF.

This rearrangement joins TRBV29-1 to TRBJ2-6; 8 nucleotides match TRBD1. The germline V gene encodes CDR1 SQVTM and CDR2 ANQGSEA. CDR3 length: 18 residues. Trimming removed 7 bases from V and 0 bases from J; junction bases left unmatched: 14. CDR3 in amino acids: CSATIRDRKNSGANVLTF. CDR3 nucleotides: TGCAGCGCGACGATCCGGGACAGGAAAAACTCTGGGGCCAACGTCCTGACTTTC.

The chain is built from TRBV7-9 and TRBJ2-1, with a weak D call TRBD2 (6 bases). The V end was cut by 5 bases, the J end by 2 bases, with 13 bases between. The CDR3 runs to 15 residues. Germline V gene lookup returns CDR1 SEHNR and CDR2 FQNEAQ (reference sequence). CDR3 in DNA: TGTGCCAGCAGCCCAGACCTAGCGACCTACAATGAGCAGTTCTTC. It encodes CASSPDLATYNEQFF.

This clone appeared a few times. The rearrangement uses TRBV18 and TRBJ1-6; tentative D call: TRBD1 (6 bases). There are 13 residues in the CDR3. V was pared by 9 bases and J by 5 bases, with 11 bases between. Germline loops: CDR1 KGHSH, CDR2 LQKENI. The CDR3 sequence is CASERQDNSPLHF. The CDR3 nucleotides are TGTGCCAGTGAGCGACAGGATAATTCACCCCTCCACTTT. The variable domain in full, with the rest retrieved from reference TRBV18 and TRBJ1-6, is NAGVMQNPRHLVRRRGQEARLRCSPMKGHSHVYWYRQLPEEGLKFMVYLQKENIIDESGMPKERFSAEFPKEGPSILRIQQVVRGDSAAYFCASERQDNSPLHFGNGTRLTVT.

The DNA for the CDR3 is TGCGCCAGCAGCCCGGGACAGGGTGGGGACATTCAGTACTTC. This encodes CASSPGQGGDIQYF. The rearrangement joins TRBV5-1 to TRBJ2-4; 9 positions match TRBD1. V was clipped by 4 bases and J by 8 bases; unmatched bases: 7. Germline V gene sequence: CDR1 SGHRS, CDR2 YFSETQ. The CDR3 sequence is 14 residues long.

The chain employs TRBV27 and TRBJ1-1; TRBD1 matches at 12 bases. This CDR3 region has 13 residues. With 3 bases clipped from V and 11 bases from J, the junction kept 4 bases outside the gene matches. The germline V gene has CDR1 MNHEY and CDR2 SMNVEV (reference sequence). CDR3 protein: CASSFRDRGLAFF. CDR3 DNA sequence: TGTGCCAGCAGTTTCCGGGACAGGGGGCTGGCTTTCTTT.

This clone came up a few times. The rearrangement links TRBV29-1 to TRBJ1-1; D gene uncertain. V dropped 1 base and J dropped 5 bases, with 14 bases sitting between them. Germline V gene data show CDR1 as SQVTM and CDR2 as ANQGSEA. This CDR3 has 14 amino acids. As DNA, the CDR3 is TGCAGCGTTGAAGGAACCGGGGTTGGGACTGAAGCTTTCTTT. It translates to CSVEGTGVGTEAFF.

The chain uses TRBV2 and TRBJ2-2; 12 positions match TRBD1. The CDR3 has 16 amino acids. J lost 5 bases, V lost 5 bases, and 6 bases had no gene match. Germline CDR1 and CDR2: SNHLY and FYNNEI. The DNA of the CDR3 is TGTGCCAGCAGTCCCGGGACAGGGGGCCGAACCGGGGAGCTGTTTTTT. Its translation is CASSPGTGGRTGELFF.